What follows are 21 T cell receptor beta chains derived from one specimen sequenced in a study of T cell responses to AZD1222 COVID-19 vaccine. Using immunoSEQ multiplex PCR, the repertoire was profiled, and TCRdb retains in-frame clones only, with some absent. The table lists 75,000 or so clones, approximately 90% of them singletons, with 25% to 30% in the top ten. The sequenced sample was peripheral blood, obtained 28 days after the second AZD1222 dose. The receptors were sampled from an adult who received the AZD1222 COVID-19 vaccine.

The chain links TRBV4-1 to TRBJ1-2; 7 nucleotides align to TRBD1. V lost 0 bases, J lost 3 bases, and 7 bases stayed unmatched. The CDR3 runs to 16 residues. CDR1 is MGHRA, CDR2 YSYEKL, per germline. In DNA, the CDR3 is TGCGCCAGCAGCCAAGATTCGGGCAGGGGGGACTATGGCTACACCTTC. Its protein product is CASSQDSGRGDYGYTF.

The genes are TRBV5-6 and TRBJ1-4; D remains ambiguous. The V end lost 0 bases, the J end lost 6 bases, and 12 bases lay between the germline ends. The CDR3 extends over 15 amino acids. Looked up from germline, CDR1 is SGHDT and CDR2 is YYEEEE. CDR3 sequence reads: CASSLEKGADEKLFF. The CDR3 DNA follows: TGTGCCAGCAGCTTGGAGAAGGGTGCGGATGAAAAACTGTTTTTT.

J is TRBJ1-5 and V is TRBV7-2, with 9 bases matching TRBD1. From germline, CDR1 is SGHTA and CDR2 FQGNSA. Trimming removed 5 bases from V and 6 bases from J; junction bases left unmatched: 8. This CDR3 spans 15 amino acids. CDR3 bases: TGTGCCAGCAGCATACGGGGGACAGGGACTCAGCCCCAGCATTTT. Translation gives CASSIRGTGTQPQHF.

The sample holds one count of this clone. Within the sample, other DNA sequences also encode this same CDR3. This rearrangement joins TRBV3-1 (or the pseudogene TRBV3-2) to TRBJ2-7; weak D call: TRBD2 (5 bases). The CDR3 loop spans 16 amino acids. In germline, CDR1 is LGHDT, CDR2 YNNKEL (reference sequence). Trimming cost V 3 bases and J 0 bases, with 15 bases left between them. CDR3 DNA: TGTGCCAGCAGCCATGGACGGGGAGCTTCCTCCTACGAGCAGTACTTC. The encoded protein is CASSHGRGASSYEQYF.

This chain links TRBV12-3 or TRBV12-4 with TRBJ2-7, with D uncertain. The length of the CDR3 is 12 residues. V was clipped by 6 bases and J by 6 bases, with 12 bases between them. CDR3 in amino acids: CASSPGPSEQYF. Here the CDR3 DNA reads TGTGCCAGCAGCCCTGGGCCTTCCGAGCAGTACTTC.

The rearrangement uses TRBV3-1 (or the pseudogene TRBV3-2) and TRBJ1-4; 7 bases are a match to TRBD1. Germline V CDR1 and CDR2: LGHDT, YNNKEL (reference sequence). This CDR3 is built from 18 residues. V dropped 2 bases and J dropped 8; count of bases not matched to a gene: 17. CDR3 bases: TGTGCCAGCAGCCAATCCCGAGGACAGGCGCCCCAGGGCGAAAAACTGTTTTTT. Translation gives CASSQSRGQAPQGEKLFF.

The chain carries TRBV5-1 and TRBJ2-7; TRBD1 might be the D (7 bases). The CDR3 is 16 residues long. V was cut by 0 bases and J by 3 bases, with 16 bases left in between. Germline V gene lookup returns CDR1 SGHRS and CDR2 YFSETQ. CDR3 protein: CASSLGWARGVYEQYF. Here the CDR3 DNA reads TGCGCCAGCAGCTTGGGCTGGGCCAGGGGGGTCTACGAGCAGTACTTC.

The V call is TRBV29-1, the J call TRBJ2-2; 7 bases line up with TRBD2. CDR1 is SQVTM, CDR2 ANQGSEA, per germline. The CDR3 is 16 residues long. V lost 5 bases to trimming and J lost 0 bases; unmatched junction nucleotides: 9. This CDR3 is CSVQLLAEANTGELFF. The DNA of the CDR3 is TGCAGCGTTCAGCTCCTAGCGGAGGCGAACACCGGGGAGCTGTTTTTT.

This sequence joins TRBV20-1 and TRBJ2-3, with 9 bases that match TRBD2. The CDR3 is 17 amino acids. Germline V gene data show CDR1 as DFQATT and CDR2 as SNEGSKA (reference sequence). Trimming removed 3 bases from V and 0 bases from J; junction bases left unmatched: 10. Here the CDR3 DNA reads TGCAGTGCTAGTGGATTAGCGGGAGTTCCAAGCACAGATACGCAGTATTTT. This gives the protein CSASGLAGVPSTDTQYF.

The chain employs TRBV5-1 and TRBJ2-7, with 9 positions matching TRBD1. The CDR3 spans 12 residues. In germline, CDR1 is SGHRS, CDR2 YFSETQ. The junction had 4 bases not matched to a gene; V was cut back by 5 bases and J by 7 bases. This chain's CDR3 is CASSTGGREQYF. The DNA for the CDR3 is TGCGCCAGCAGTACAGGGGGCCGGGAGCAGTACTTC.

This chain links TRBV30 with TRBJ1-1; tentatively, D is TRBD1 (5 bases). There are 11 residues in the CDR3. CDR1 and CDR2 (germline): GTSNPN, SVGIG (reference sequence). The V gene lost 7 bases and the J gene lost 3 bases, with 9 bases spanning the gap. The CDR3 region is CALGRHTEAFF. The CDR3 DNA reads TGTGCCTTGGGACGGCACACTGAAGCTTTCTTT.

This clone has more than one count but fewer than ten. Here the CDR3 reads CASSGDSDTQYF. The CDR3 nucleotides read TGTGCCAGCAGTGGAGACTCGGATACGCAGTATTTT. The rearrangement links TRBV25-1 to TRBJ2-3; D not certain. This CDR3 region has 12 residues. Deletions cut 4 bases from V and 6 bases from J, with 8 bases between. Germline V CDR1 and CDR2: MGHDK, SYGVNS.

V usage is TRBV11-2 and J usage is TRBJ2-2; D remains unclear. Germline lookup yields CDR1 SGHAT and CDR2 FQNNGV. This CDR3 region has 14 residues. The V and J ends lost 5 bases and 3 bases respectively, with 10 bases between them. CDR3 sequence (DNA): TGTGCCAGCAGCCCCGCTAGGGACACCGGGGAGCTGTTTTTT. It is translated as CASSPARDTGELFF.

The chain recombines TRBV6-1 with TRBJ1-2, with 9 bases aligning to TRBD1. J lost 4 bases, V lost 1 base, and 1 base had no gene match. Germline V gene sequence: CDR1 MNHNS, CDR2 SASEGT. The CDR3 totals 14 residues. The CDR3 DNA is TGTGCCAGCAGTGAAGTGGACAGGGGCTATGGCTACACCTTC. Amino acid sequence: CASSEVDRGYGYTF.

The CDR3 DNA is TGTGCCAGCAGCTTGGGGGGGACAGGGGGAGCTTTCTTT. This translates into CASSLGGTGGAFF. The genes are TRBV5-8 and TRBJ1-1; 11 bases align to TRBD1. The CDR3 consists of 13 residues. The V segment lost 0 bases and the J segment 10 bases; nucleotides outside the gene matches: 2. In germline, CDR1 is SGHTS, CDR2 YDEGEE.

This clone occurred once. The chain's CDR3 is CASSVGLRAGGYNEQFF. Written as DNA, the CDR3 is TGTGCCAGCAGCGTAGGGCTGAGAGCGGGAGGATACAATGAGCAGTTCTTC. The chain is built from TRBV9 and TRBJ2-1; 9 bases map to TRBD2. The CDR3 loop spans 17 amino acids. The V and J ends lost 0 bases and 4 bases, in that order; junction bases with no gene match: 8. Germline CDR1 and CDR2: SGDLS and YYNGEE.

This chain uses TRBV19 with TRBJ1-5; D gene ambiguous. The V gene lost 6 bases and the J gene lost 4 bases, with 13 bases spanning the gap. Germline CDR1 reads LNHDA; CDR2 reads SQIVND (reference sequence). The CDR3 consists of 14 residues. CDR3 nucleotide sequence: TGTGCCAGTAGCCCTCCGGGAACTAATCAGCCCCAGCATTTT. Protein sequence: CASSPPGTNQPQHF.

The gene calls are TRBV7-9 and TRBJ2-3; 7 bases agree with TRBD2. The CDR3 sequence is 14 residues long. Trimming took 5 bases from V and 5 from J; bases not matched to a gene: 7. From germline, CDR1 is SEHNR and CDR2 FQNEAQ (reference sequence). CDR3 in amino acids: CASSLSGMLDTQYF. The CDR3 DNA sequence: TGTGCCAGCAGCCTAAGCGGGATGTTAGATACGCAGTATTTT.

CDR3 amino acids: CASSQSRQIETGGNQPQHF. The CDR3 bases are TGCGCCAGCAGTCAATCTAGACAGATAGAAACAGGGGGTAATCAGCCCCAGCATTTT. The V gene is TRBV23-1, the J gene TRBJ1-5, with TRBD1 matching over 8 bases. TRBV23-1 qualifies as an ORF whose function is uncertain. The junction had 14 bases not matched to a gene; V was cut back by 0 bases and J by 4 bases. The CDR3 is 19 amino acids.

This clone was observed a single time. The chain has TRBV6-5 and TRBJ2-5; possibly TRBD2 for D (5 bases). CDR3 size: 13 residues. CDR1 and CDR2 (germline): MNHEY, SVGAGI. V lost 2 bases, J lost 4 bases, and 8 bases lay in between. CDR3 in DNA: TGTGCCAGCAGTTACGAGCGGCGAGAGACCCAGTACTTC. Translated, it gives CASSYERRETQYF.

The V and J genes are TRBV21-1 and TRBJ2-2. TRBV21-1 is classified as a pseudogene. The CDR3 loop spans 15 amino acids. CDR3 nucleotides: TGTGCCAGCAGATTGGACGGTTCGAACACCGGGGAGCTGTTTTTT. As protein: CASRLDGSNTGELFF.